One TCR beta chain is described in this entry. This receptor's antigen is unknown. Base qualities are not recorded, but no much larger clone differs from it by a single base. Relative to germline, V is 0 bases shorter and J is 1 base shorter, with 14 bases between their ends. Including the terminal cysteine and phenylalanine, the CDR3 comprises 16 residues. CDR3 DNA is the only sequence kept; it has 48 bases, read in frame from the first base. The germline V gene gives CDR1 as SGHRS and CDR2 as YFSETQ. The data were taken from a study of T cell responses to AZD1222 COVID-19 vaccine listed by TCRdb under 2021. About the study as a whole: AZD1222 recipients with second doses at about 4 weeks or about 12 weeks were pooled, because spike-specific TCR depth and breadth did not differ between schedules. TCR sequencing covered fewer than 250 trial participants: roughly 200 given two doses of AZD1222 and around 25 given two doses of MenACWY control vaccine. Trial participants were enrolled by age into subgroups of 18-55, 56-69 and 70-plus years, and about 150, 27 and 61 TCR-sequenced participants, respectively, were included in these subgroups.

General conclusions and limits of the study: Only six or seven AZD1222 recipients were SARS-CoV-2 seropositive at baseline, limiting conclusions about previously exposed vaccinees. The 56-69-year group was small, and its depth increase did not reach significance, likely because of low power. Participants were mostly white British and included more females than males, and it was suggested by the authors that clonal diversity may have been underestimated. Spike-specific TCR breadth and depth rose significantly after two AZD1222 doses compared with day 0 and with MenACWY recipients. The vaccine-associated CD4 TCRs covered the entire spike protein, and the dominant responses fell in regions 160-218 and 743-854. Because no day 14 peak-response samples were available, the repertoires could be characterized only after the peak T cell response. Nearly half of unique spike-specific TCRs reportedly recognized epitopes outside regions mutated in the B.1.351 and B.1.1.7 variants.

The CDR3 regions of human TCRbeta chains were subjected to immunosequencing. The paper's data handling went like this. Repertoire TCRs were checked for matches against a reference library of SARS-CoV-2-specific TCRs that had been generated using the MIRA antigen-specificity platform. Breadth meant the fraction of unique TCRs that were SARS-CoV-2-associated, whereas depth meant the fraction of total T cells that were SARS-CoV-2-associated. Using the MIRA data, each spike-specific TCR was assigned both to the spike region to which the TCR was reactive and to a CD4 or CD8 class. Log10-transformed breadth and depth values were compared by one-way ANOVA with Sidak's multiple comparisons tests. In TCRdb, the immuneACCESS table is reduced to in-frame sequences with V and J assigned. These tables do not hold every clone; where another copy was compared, an unresolved V gene accounts for under half, and the others remain unexplained. V and J calls and clone size come straight from that table; D and trimming were deduced from the DNA. The sample has tens of thousands of clones on record, roughly 90% of them singletons. Under 6.5% of the sample is in the top ten clones.

The time point label here, explained by the study, means: baseline before first vaccination. The vaccinee samples were drawn from two UK trials, COV001 and COV002, one of which was a single-blind randomized controlled phase 2/3 trial testing AZD1222 (ChAdOx1 nCoV-19) in healthy adults. For TCRbeta chain sequencing, PBMC samples from trial participants were taken at day 0 and at day 28 after the second dose. The input for sequencing was peripheral blood, taken on day 0 of AZD1222 vaccination. The clonotype was recovered from an adult in good health. The rearrangement joined TRBV5-1 to TRBJ2-7, with no confidently assigned D gene. The CDR3 protein sequence reads: CASSLALAAESYEQYF. The bases are TGCGCCAGCAGCTTGGCCTTGGCGGCGGAATCCTACGAGCAGTACTTC.